This TCR beta chain was sequenced in a study of T cells in Graves' hyperthyroidism and ophthalmopathy. RNA transcripts were the template for amplifying TCR beta CDR3 regions. TCR CDR3 underwent first-round RT-PCR with the HTBI primer set. TCRdb independently ran MiXCR on the multiplex PCR reads; one entry per CDR3 protein. The repertoire includes about 500,000 distinct CDR3 sequences, around 50% of them detected once, and 35% to 50% sits in the top ten. The CDR3 contains 14 residues. V was trimmed by 0 bases and J by 6 bases, leaving 12 bases between them. CDR1 MNHEY and CDR2 SVGAGI come from the germline V gene. Any patient presenting with uncontrolled infection, other autoimmune disease, pregnancy or lactation was left out. Clinical symptoms, serum thyroxine and TRAb, thyroid ultrasound and orbital computed tomography were used for the diagnoses. The study, taken as a whole, reports: Most thyroid clonotypes expanded above 0.001 appeared in blood too. Prediction of ophthalmopathy progression came a median around 6.1 months pre-onset.

Regarding this clonotype: Its target is not known.

The material sequenced was peripheral blood or thyroid tissue (not recorded which). The receptor was isolated from an adult woman with Graves' disease, either hyperthyroidism or ophthalmopathy (not recorded which). The chain recombines TRBV6-5 with TRBJ2-7; no clear D gene. CDR3 bases: TGTGCCAGCAGTTACTCGTATCCGGGTTTCGAGCAGTACTTC. It encodes CASSYSYPGFEQYF.